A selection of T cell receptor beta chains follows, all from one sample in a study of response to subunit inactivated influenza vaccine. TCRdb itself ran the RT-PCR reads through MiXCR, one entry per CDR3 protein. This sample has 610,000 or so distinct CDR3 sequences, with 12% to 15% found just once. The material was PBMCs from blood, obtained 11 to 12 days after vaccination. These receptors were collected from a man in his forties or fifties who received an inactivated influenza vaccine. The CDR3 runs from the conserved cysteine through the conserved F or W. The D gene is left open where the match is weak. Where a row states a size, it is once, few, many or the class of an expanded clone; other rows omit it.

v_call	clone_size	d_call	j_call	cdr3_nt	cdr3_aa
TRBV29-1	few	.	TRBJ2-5	TGCAGCGTTGAAGCAATTCAGAAACAAGAGACCCAGTACTTC	CSVEAIQKQETQYF
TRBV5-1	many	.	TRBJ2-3	TGCGCCAGCTATTTTAGGGGTACGCAGTATTTT	CASYFRGTQYF
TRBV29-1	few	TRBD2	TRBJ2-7	TGCAGCGTCGGGACTAGCGGGGGCCACGAGCAGTACTTC	CSVGTSGGHEQYF
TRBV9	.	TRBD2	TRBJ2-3	TGTGCCAGCAGCGGACTAGCGGGAGGGCCAACAGATACGCAGTATTTT	CASSGLAGGPTDTQYF
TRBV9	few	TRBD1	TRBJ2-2	TGTGCCAGCAGCGTAGCTGGCGCAGGGGGAAACACCGGGGAGCTGTTTTTT	CASSVAGAGGNTGELFF
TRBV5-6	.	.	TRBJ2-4	TGTGCCAGCAGCTTTGTTACAGCCAAAAACATTCAGTACTTC	CASSFVTAKNIQYF
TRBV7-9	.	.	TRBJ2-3	TGTGCCAGCAGCATTGCAGGATCTCGCACAGATACGCAGTATTTT	CASSIAGSRTDTQYF
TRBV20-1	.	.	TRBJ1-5	TGCAGTGCTAGGACGACAGCGAATCAGCCCCAGCATTTT	CSARTTANQPQHF
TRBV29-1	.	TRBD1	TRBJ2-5	TGCAGCGTGGAGGGACAGGCGACCGGGACCCAGTACTTC	CSVEGQATGTQYF
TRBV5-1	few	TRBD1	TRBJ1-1	TGCGCCAGCGCGGGACAGCTGAACACTGAAGCTTTCTTT	CASAGQLNTEAFF
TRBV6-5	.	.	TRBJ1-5	TGTGCCAGCAGTTACTCTTTGCCGCCGGGGGGCCCCAATCAGCCCCAGCATTTT	CASSYSLPPGGPNQPQHF
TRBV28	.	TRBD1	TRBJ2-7	TGTGCCAGCAGTTATCTCCCGGGACAGGCTTACGAGCAGTACTTC	CASSYLPGQAYEQYF
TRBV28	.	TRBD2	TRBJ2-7	TGTGCCAGCAGTTTAACAAATACCGGACTAGCGGGAGGAAGAATCTACGAGCAGTACTTC	CASSLTNTGLAGGRIYEQYF
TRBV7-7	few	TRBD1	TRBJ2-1	TGTGCCAGCAGCGCATCAGGGACAGGGATGTATGAGCAGTTCTTC	CASSASGTGMYEQFF
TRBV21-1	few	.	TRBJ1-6	TGTGCCAGCAGCAAAGTTGGAGGACAGGGCTCACCCCTCCACTTT	CASSKVGGQGSPLHF
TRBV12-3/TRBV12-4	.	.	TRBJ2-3	TGTGCCAGCAGACAAACGACAGATACGCAGTATTTT	CASRQTTDTQYF
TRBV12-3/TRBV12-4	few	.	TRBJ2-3	TGTGCCAGCAGTTCGCCCCCTTACCCGTTAGATACGCAGTATTTT	CASSSPPYPLDTQYF
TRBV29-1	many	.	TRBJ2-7	TGCAGCGTTGAAGATGTAGTAGCGGACTCCTACGAGCAGTACTTC	CSVEDVVADSYEQYF
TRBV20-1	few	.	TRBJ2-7	TGCAGTGCCACGGAACGGGGCTACGAGCAGTACTTC	CSATERGYEQYF
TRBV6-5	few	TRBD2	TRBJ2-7	TGTGCCAGCAGTTACGATGCGGGGGAGACCTACGAGCAGTACTTC	CASSYDAGETYEQYF
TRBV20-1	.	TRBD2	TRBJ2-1	TGCAGTGCTAGACTAGCGGGAGGCCCCACCTACAATGAGCAGTTCTTC	CSARLAGGPTYNEQFF
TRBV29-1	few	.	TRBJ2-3	TGCAGCGCCCGGGGGAGCTTGACAGATACGCAGTATTTT	CSARGSLTDTQYF
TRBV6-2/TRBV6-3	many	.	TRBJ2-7	TGTGCCAGCAGTTACTACCCCGGGACAACTGGATTCCGGTCCTACGAGCAGTACTTC	CASSYYPGTTGFRSYEQYF
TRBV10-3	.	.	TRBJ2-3	TGTGCCATCAGTGGGGACGGTCTTAGTGGAGATACGCAGTATTTT	CAISGDGLSGDTQYF
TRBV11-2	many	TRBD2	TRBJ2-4	TGTGCCAGCAGCTTAGTAGGGGAGGGGGCCAAAAACATTCAGTACTTC	CASSLVGEGAKNIQYF
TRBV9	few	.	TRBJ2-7	TGTGCCAGCAGCGGACGGACCACCTACGAGCAGTACTTC	CASSGRTTYEQYF
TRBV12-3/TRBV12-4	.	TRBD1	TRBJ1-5	TGTGCCAGCAGCCGGGGGACAGGGTATCAGCCCCAGCATTTT	CASSRGTGYQPQHF
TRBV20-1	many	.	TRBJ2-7	TGCAGTGCTAGAGGGGGGGACATGTCCTACGAGCAGTACTTC	CSARGGDMSYEQYF
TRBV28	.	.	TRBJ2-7	TGTGCCAGCACCCCGACAGATTCTTCCTACGAGCAGTACTTC	CASTPTDSSYEQYF
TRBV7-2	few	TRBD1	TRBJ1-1	TGTGCCAGCAGCTCTCTCTTGACAGGGTCAACTGAAGCTTTCTTT	CASSSLLTGSTEAFF
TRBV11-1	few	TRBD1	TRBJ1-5	TGTGCCAGCAGCTCAGAAGGGACAGGGGGCCTCTTCAATCAGCCCCAGCATTTT	CASSSEGTGGLFNQPQHF
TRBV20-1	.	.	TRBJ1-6	TGCAGTGCTAGAGATTACCTCGGGACACCTTATAATTCACCCCTCCACTTT	CSARDYLGTPYNSPLHF
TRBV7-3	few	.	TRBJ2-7	TGTGCCAGCAGCTTAACGGGGGGACAGTCCCCGCAGTACTTC	CASSLTGGQSPQYF
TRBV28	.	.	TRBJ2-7	TGTGCCAGCGGGACGGGCAGGTTTTTCTCCTACGAGCAGTACTTC	CASGTGRFFSYEQYF
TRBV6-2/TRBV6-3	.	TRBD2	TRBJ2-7	TGTGCCAGCAGCCAGAAACTCCTACTAGCGGGACTATCCTACGAGCAGTACTTC	CASSQKLLLAGLSYEQYF
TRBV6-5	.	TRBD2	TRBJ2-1	TGTGCCAGCAGTTACTTTCCTTTAGCGGGGCAGTACAATGAGCAGTTCTTC	CASSYFPLAGQYNEQFF
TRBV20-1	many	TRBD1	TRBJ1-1	TGCAGTGCTTACGGACAGGGGATTGCTGAAGCTTTCTTT	CSAYGQGIAEAFF
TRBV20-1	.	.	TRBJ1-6	TGCAGTGCTAGAGAGGGGAGCTCCTATAATTCACCCCTCCACTTT	CSAREGSSYNSPLHF
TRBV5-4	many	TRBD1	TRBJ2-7	TGTGCCAGCAGCGTCGACAGGGCATCCTACGAGCAGTACTTC	CASSVDRASYEQYF
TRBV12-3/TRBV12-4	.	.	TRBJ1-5	TGTGCCAGCAGTTTAATTGGGATTGGCAATCAGCCCCAGCATTTT	CASSLIGIGNQPQHF
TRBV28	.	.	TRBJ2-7	TGTGCCAGCAGTTTACATCGTCTTGCCTACGAGCAGTACTTC	CASSLHRLAYEQYF
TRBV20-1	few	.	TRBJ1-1	TGCAGTGCTAGACCATCCAGCGACAGGCGCTCTGAAGCTTTCTTT	CSARPSSDRRSEAFF
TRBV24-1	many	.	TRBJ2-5	TGTGCCACGCAAGAGACCCAGTACTTC	CATQETQYF
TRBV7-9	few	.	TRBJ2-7	TGTGCCAGCAGCTTAGGTTCGGGACTTCTCTACGAGCAGTACTTC	CASSLGSGLLYEQYF
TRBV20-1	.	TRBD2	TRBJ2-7	TGCAGTGCTAGTCAACTAGCGGGGGGGCCACACGAGCAGTACTTC	CSASQLAGGPHEQYF
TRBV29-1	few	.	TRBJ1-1	TGCAGCGTTGAATTAAGTCAGAACACTGAAGCTTTCTTT	CSVELSQNTEAFF
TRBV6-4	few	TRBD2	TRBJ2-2	TGTGCCAGCAGTTATAGCGGGTCAAACACCGGGGAGCTGTTTTTT	CASSYSGSNTGELFF
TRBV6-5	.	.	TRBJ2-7	TGTGCCAGCAGTTACAACGCCCTAGCCTACGAGCAGTACTTC	CASSYNALAYEQYF
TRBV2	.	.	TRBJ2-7	TGTGCCAGCAGAGAAGAGAGGGTCCGGTCCAACGAGCAGTACTTC	CASREERVRSNEQYF
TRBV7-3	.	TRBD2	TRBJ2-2	TGTGCCAGCAGCCTACTCGGGGGGGCCGGGGAGCTGTTTTTT	CASSLLGGAGELFF
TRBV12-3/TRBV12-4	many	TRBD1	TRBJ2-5	TGTGCCAGCAGTTTAACCGGGACAGCCCAAGAGACCCAGTACTTC	CASSLTGTAQETQYF
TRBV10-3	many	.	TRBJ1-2	TGTGCCATCAGTGAAGGGTCGGCGATCGGCTACACCTTC	CAISEGSAIGYTF
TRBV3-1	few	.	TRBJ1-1	TGTGCCAGCAGCCAAGATTCGATTAACACTGAAGCTTTCTTT	CASSQDSINTEAFF
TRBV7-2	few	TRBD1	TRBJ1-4	TGTGCCAGCAGCTTATTGAAGGGGGCTGGAAAACTGTTTTTT	CASSLLKGAGKLFF
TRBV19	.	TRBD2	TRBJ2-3	TGTGCCAGTAGTACCATCCTAATAGCGGGAGGGCATACGCAGTATTTT	CASSTILIAGGHTQYF
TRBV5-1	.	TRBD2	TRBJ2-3	TGCGCCAGCAGCTCCGGGACTAGCGGGAGCTCAGATACGCAGTATTTT	CASSSGTSGSSDTQYF
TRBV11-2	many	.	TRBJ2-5	TGTGCCAGCAGCTTGACCCCAGGATCTCAAGAGACCCAGTACTTC	CASSLTPGSQETQYF
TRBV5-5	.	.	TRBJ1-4	TGTGCCAGCAGCTTGGTGGCCGAAAAACTGTTTTTT	CASSLVAEKLFF
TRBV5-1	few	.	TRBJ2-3	TGCGCCAGCAGCTTGGGAGGGGGTCAAAGCACAGATACGCAGTATTTT	CASSLGGGQSTDTQYF